A selection of T cell receptor beta chains follows, all from one sample in a study of blood T cell repertoires in COVID-19. Using immunoSEQ multiplex PCR, the repertoire was profiled, and TCRdb retains in-frame clones only, with some absent. Of around 380,000 clones in the sample, approximately 87% were seen once. Sequencing used PBMCs or T cells enriched from blood (not recorded which). These receptors came from a man between 25 and 39 years old who had recovered from COVID-19. Each CDR3 is given with its conserved first and last residue. A D gene is named only where the DNA matches it firmly. Clone size is not always given. Where it is, it says once, few, many or a class for expanded clones.

abundance: -
j_gene: TRBJ1-1
d_gene: -
v_gene: TRBV12-3/TRBV12-4
CDR3nt: TGTGCCAGCACCCAAATCAGGGACACTGAAGCTTTCTTT
CDR3aa: CASTQIRDTEAFF

abundance: -
j_gene: TRBJ1-3
d_gene: -
v_gene: TRBV12-3/TRBV12-4
CDR3nt: TGTGCCAGCTGGGGCAGATGGGGAAACACCATATATTTT
CDR3aa: CASWGRWGNTIYF

abundance: -
j_gene: TRBJ1-2
d_gene: -
v_gene: TRBV7-9
CDR3nt: TGTGCCAGCAGCCAAGGACAGACTAACTATGGCTACACCTTC
CDR3aa: CASSQGQTNYGYTF

abundance: -
j_gene: TRBJ2-7
d_gene: -
v_gene: TRBV4-1
CDR3nt: TGCGCCAGCAGGGCAATTCTGCGGGGGCGAGGTGAGCAGTACTTC
CDR3aa: CASRAILRGRGEQYF

abundance: -
j_gene: TRBJ2-3
d_gene: -
v_gene: TRBV29-1
CDR3nt: TGCAGCGTCCATCCCTGGGGCAGTGGAGGGCCAGATACGCAGTATTTT
CDR3aa: CSVHPWGSGGPDTQYF

abundance: -
j_gene: TRBJ1-3
d_gene: -
v_gene: TRBV6-5
CDR3nt: TGTGCCAGCAGCAACCGGGATCACTCTGGAAACACCATATATTTT
CDR3aa: CASSNRDHSGNTIYF

abundance: -
j_gene: TRBJ1-6
d_gene: -
v_gene: TRBV10-1
CDR3nt: TGCGCCAGCAGTGAGTCCCCGAGGGAACCCCTCCACTTT
CDR3aa: CASSESPREPLHF

abundance: -
j_gene: TRBJ1-2
d_gene: -
v_gene: TRBV7-2
CDR3nt: TGTGCCAGCAGCCTCGTTGGGGGAGGGGTGATCTATGGCTACACCTTC
CDR3aa: CASSLVGGGVIYGYTF

abundance: few
j_gene: TRBJ1-4
d_gene: TRBD1
v_gene: TRBV9
CDR3nt: TGTGCCAGCAGCGTAGCCGGGACAGGGAATGAAAAACTGTTTTTT
CDR3aa: CASSVAGTGNEKLFF

abundance: once
j_gene: TRBJ1-2
d_gene: TRBD1
v_gene: TRBV15
CDR3nt: TGTGCCACCAGCAGAGATTCAGGGGGCCTTAACTATGGCTACACCTTC
CDR3aa: CATSRDSGGLNYGYTF

abundance: -
j_gene: TRBJ1-5
d_gene: -
v_gene: TRBV12-3/TRBV12-4
CDR3nt: TGTGCCAGCACCTCGGGGTATCAGCCCCAGCATTTT
CDR3aa: CASTSGYQPQHF

abundance: -
j_gene: TRBJ2-1
d_gene: TRBD1
v_gene: TRBV29-1
CDR3nt: TGCAGCTTAATTTACAGGGGCTACAATGAGCAGTTCTTC
CDR3aa: CSLIYRGYNEQFF

abundance: -
j_gene: TRBJ1-1
d_gene: -
v_gene: TRBV9
CDR3nt: TGTGCCAGCAGCTATCACAGTACGGGGACTGAAGCTTTCTTT
CDR3aa: CASSYHSTGTEAFF

abundance: -
j_gene: TRBJ1-2
d_gene: -
v_gene: TRBV19
CDR3nt: TGTGCCAGTAGTATTAACCGCGGGCCTAGCTATGGCTACACCTTC
CDR3aa: CASSINRGPSYGYTF

abundance: few
j_gene: TRBJ1-1
d_gene: -
v_gene: TRBV5-8
CDR3nt: TGTGCCAGCAGCCCTGATTGGCAGGGGCGAACTGAAGCTTTCTTT
CDR3aa: CASSPDWQGRTEAFF

abundance: -
j_gene: TRBJ2-5
d_gene: TRBD2
v_gene: TRBV6-5
CDR3nt: TGTGCCAGCAGGGGACTAGCGGGGAAAGAGACCCAGTACTTC
CDR3aa: CASRGLAGKETQYF

abundance: -
j_gene: TRBJ2-5
d_gene: TRBD2
v_gene: TRBV18
CDR3nt: TGTGCCAGCTCACCACCGCTAGCGGGGTTACAAGAGACCCAGTACTTC
CDR3aa: CASSPPLAGLQETQYF

abundance: -
j_gene: TRBJ2-3
d_gene: TRBD1
v_gene: TRBV7-8
CDR3nt: TGTGCCAGCAGCTTTCCTAACAGGACAGGGTCCACAGATACGCAGTATTTT
CDR3aa: CASSFPNRTGSTDTQYF

abundance: -
j_gene: TRBJ1-2
d_gene: TRBD1
v_gene: TRBV18
CDR3nt: TGTGCCAGCTCACCACCGGTTCAGGGGGCAGGAGGCTACACCTTC
CDR3aa: CASSPPVQGAGGYTF

abundance: few
j_gene: TRBJ1-2
d_gene: -
v_gene: TRBV13
CDR3nt: TGTGCCAGCAGCTTAGTGAACAACGGCTACACCTTC
CDR3aa: CASSLVNNGYTF